Sequencing of this TCR beta chain was carried out in a study of T cells in Graves' hyperthyroidism and ophthalmopathy. General study points: With a median lead of approximately 6 months before onset, the model predicted ophthalmopathy.

Regarding this clonotype: Antigen specificity is unknown.

TCR beta CDR3 sequences were amplified from RNA transcripts. The study used the HTBI primer set for a first-round RT-PCR of the TCR CDR3. MiXCR, run by TCRdb on the multiplex PCR reads, gives a single entry per CDR3 protein. Counted here are about 530,000 distinct CDR3 sequences, 15% to 20% occurring once; the ten biggest clones make up roughly 18%. The CDR3 is 17 amino acids. Unmatched junction bases numbered 7, after V lost 4 bases and J lost 0 bases. The germline CDR1 and CDR2 sequences are SGHRS and YFSETQ. The chain couples TRBV5-1 to TRBJ2-6; 7 positions match TRBD1. The sequenced sample consisted of blood. The sequence was collected from a woman under 30 with Graves' ophthalmopathy. The chain's CDR3 is CASSPDRRGSGANVLTF. DNA for the CDR3: TGCGCCAGCAGCCCGGACAGGAGAGGCTCTGGGGCCAACGTCCTGACTTTC.